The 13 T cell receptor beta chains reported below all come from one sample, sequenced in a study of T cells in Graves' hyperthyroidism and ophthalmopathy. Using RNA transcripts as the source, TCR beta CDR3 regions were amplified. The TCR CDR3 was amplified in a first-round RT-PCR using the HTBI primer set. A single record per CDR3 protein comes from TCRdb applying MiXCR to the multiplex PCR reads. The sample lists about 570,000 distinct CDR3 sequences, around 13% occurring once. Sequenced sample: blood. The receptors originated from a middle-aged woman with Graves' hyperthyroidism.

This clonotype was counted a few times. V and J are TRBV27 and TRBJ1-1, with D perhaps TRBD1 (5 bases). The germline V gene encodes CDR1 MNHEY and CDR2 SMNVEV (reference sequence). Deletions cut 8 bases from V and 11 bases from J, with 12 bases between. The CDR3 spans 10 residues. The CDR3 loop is CASSGFGAFF. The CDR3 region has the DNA TGTGCCAGCTCAGGGTTCGGTGCTTTCTTT.

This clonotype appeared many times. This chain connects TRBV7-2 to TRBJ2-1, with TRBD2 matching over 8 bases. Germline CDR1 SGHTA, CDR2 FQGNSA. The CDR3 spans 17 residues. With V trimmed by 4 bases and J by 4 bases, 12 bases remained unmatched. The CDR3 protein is CASSSSWAAGVYNEQFF. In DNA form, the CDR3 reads TGTGCCAGCAGCTCGTCTTGGGCAGCGGGAGTGTACAATGAGCAGTTCTTC.

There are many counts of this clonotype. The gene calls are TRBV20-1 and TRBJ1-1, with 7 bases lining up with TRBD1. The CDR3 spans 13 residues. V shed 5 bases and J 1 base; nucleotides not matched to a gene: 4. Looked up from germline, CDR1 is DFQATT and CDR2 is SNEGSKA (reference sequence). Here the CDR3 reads CSAPGQPNTEAFF. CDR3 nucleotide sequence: TGCAGTGCTCCGGGACAGCCGAACACTGAAGCTTTCTTT.

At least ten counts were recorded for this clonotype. The CDR3 DNA is TGTGCCAGCAGCTTAACGGGGGCGGAGACCGGGGAGCTGTTTTTT. Its translation: CASSLTGAETGELFF. The V call is TRBV7-2, the J call TRBJ2-2; D is possibly TRBD1 or TRBD2 (6 bases each). CDR1 and CDR2 from the germline V gene are SGHTA and FQGNSA. The CDR3 sequence is 15 residues long. V was cut by 2 bases and J by 5 bases, with 12 bases left in between.

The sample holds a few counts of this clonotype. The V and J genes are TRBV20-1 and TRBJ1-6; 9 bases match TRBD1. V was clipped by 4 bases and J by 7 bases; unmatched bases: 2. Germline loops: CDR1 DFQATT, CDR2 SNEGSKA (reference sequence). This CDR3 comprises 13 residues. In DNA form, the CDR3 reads TGCAGTGCTACCGGGACAGGGAATTCACCCCTCCACTTT. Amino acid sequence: CSATGTGNSPLHF.

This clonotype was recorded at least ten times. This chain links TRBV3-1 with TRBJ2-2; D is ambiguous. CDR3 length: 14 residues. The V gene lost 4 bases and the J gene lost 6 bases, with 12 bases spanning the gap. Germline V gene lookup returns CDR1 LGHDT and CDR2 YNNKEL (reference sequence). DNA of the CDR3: TGTGCCAGCAGCCCCGTCACGGGCCCCGGGGAGCTGTTTTTT. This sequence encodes CASSPVTGPGELFF.

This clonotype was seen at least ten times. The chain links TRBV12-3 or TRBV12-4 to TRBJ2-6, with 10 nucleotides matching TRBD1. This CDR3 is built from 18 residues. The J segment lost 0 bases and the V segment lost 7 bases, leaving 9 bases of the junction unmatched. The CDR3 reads CASIQPGQGHSGANVLTF. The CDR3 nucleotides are TGTGCCAGCATTCAACCGGGACAGGGGCACTCTGGGGCCAACGTCCTGACTTTC.

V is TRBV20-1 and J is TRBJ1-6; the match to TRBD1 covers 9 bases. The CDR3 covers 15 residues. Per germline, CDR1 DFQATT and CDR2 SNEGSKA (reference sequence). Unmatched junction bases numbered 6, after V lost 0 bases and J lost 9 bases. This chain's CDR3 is CSARDRTTGGSPLHF. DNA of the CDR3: TGCAGTGCTAGAGATCGTACGACAGGGGGTTCACCCCTCCACTTT.

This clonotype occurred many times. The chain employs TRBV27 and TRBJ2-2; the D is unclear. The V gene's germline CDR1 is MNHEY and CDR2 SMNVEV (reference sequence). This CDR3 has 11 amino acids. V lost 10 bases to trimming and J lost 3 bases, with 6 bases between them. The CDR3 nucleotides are TGTGCCACCCGTTACACCGGGGAGCTGTTTTTT. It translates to CATRYTGELFF.

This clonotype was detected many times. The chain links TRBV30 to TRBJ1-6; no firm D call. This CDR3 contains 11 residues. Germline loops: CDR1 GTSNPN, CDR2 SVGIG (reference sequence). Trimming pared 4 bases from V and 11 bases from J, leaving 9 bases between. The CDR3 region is CAWTMETPLHF. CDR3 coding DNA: TGTGCCTGGACGATGGAGACACCCCTCCACTTT.

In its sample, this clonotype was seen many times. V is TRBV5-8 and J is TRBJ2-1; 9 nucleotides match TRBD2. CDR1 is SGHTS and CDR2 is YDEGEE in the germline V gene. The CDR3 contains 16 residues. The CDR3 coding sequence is TGTGGCTCGGGGTCCCTAAGCGGGGGGCTTTACAATGAGCAGTTCTTC. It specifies CGSGSLSGGLYNEQFF.

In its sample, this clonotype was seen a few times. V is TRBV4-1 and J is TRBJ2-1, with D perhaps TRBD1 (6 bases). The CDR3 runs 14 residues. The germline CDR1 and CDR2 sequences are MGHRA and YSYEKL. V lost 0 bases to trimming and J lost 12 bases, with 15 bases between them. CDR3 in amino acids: CASSQDQGQGTQFF. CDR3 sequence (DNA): TGCGCCAGCAGCCAAGATCAGGGGCAGGGGACGCAGTTCTTC.

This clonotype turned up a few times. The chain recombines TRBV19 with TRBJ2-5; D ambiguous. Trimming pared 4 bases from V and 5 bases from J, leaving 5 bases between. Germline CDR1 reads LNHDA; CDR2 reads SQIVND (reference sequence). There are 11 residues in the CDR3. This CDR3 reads CASSKSETQYF. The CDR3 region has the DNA TGTGCCAGTAGTAAGTCGGAGACCCAGTACTTC.